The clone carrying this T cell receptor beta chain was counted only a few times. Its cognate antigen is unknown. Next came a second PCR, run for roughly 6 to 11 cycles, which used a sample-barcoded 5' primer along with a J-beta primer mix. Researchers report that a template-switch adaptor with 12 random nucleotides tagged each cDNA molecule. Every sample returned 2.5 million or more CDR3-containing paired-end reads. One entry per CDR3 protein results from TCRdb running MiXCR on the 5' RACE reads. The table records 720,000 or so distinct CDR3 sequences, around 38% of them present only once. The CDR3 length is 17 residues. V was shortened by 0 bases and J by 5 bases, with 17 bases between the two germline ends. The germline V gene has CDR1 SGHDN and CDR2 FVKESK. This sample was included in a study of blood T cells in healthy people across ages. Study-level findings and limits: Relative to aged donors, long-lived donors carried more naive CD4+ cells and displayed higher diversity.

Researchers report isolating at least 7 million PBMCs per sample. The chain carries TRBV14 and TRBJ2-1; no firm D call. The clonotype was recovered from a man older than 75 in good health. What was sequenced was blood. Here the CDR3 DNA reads TGTGCCAGCAGCCAAGATGGTTGGACGGTACGGAACAATGAGCAGTTCTTC. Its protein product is CASSQDGWTVRNNEQFF.